This T cell receptor (beta chain) stems from a study of Ad26.COV2.S vaccination and SARS-CoV-2 variants. Regarding the study as a whole: Placebo recipients and vaccine recipients were similar in non-spike TCR breadth.

Treatment meaning: roughly 20 received Ad26.COV2.S at low or high dose, single or two shots; 5 received placebo; per-sample allocation not given. Sampling happened 63 days after the first vaccine or placebo injection. An Ad26 vector was used to express Wuhan-strain SARS-CoV-2 spike as the vaccine. Libraries were prepared by immunoSEQ multiplex PCR; TCRdb keeps only in-frame clonotypes and omits some of them. The table shows some 320,000 clones, with around 83% occurring only once. As regards this clone: The antigen remains unidentified.

The CDR3 extends over 15 amino acids. Trimming took 0 bases from V and 3 from J, leaving 9 bases between them. In germline, CDR1 is LGHDT, CDR2 YNNKEL (reference sequence). The rearrangement joins TRBV3-1 (or the pseudogene TRBV3-2) to TRBJ2-4; D gene uncertain. The receptor's source is a person between 18 and 65 years old who received the Ad26.COV2.S COVID-19 vaccine or a placebo. The source material was peripheral blood, sampled in a trial of Ad26.COV2.S vaccine versus placebo. As DNA, the CDR3 is TGTGCCAGCAGCCAAGATATTACAGACAAAAACATTCAGTACTTC. Translating it yields CASSQDITDKNIQYF.